The 17 T cell receptor beta chains in this list originate from one sample, sequenced in a study of vaccination and CD4 T cells after COVID-19. This sample's treatment: roughly 10-day PBMC culture with coronavirus spike peptide pools or control peptides (ViraFEST assay). Sequenced with the Oncomine TCR Beta short-read assay was DNA taken from cultured CD4+ T cells. TCRdb reprocessed the PCR reads with MiXCR, giving one entry per CDR3 protein. Altogether 2,500 to 4,000 distinct CDR3 sequences are present, roughly a quarter being singletons, with the ten largest covering less than 20%. These receptors have no known antigen. The sequences come from CD4+ T cells from blood, cultured in vitro, collected after SARS-CoV-2 vaccination. The receptors come from a human donor who had recovered from COVID-19.

The CDR3 spells CASSRVGSYEQYF. DNA for the CDR3: TGTGCCAGTAGCCGGGTTGGTTCCTACGAGCAGTACTTC. The genes are TRBV19 and TRBJ2-7; no clear D gene. This CDR3 has 13 amino acids. Germline CDR1 reads LNHDA; CDR2 reads SQIVND (reference sequence). Trimming pared 6 bases from V and 1 base from J, leaving 10 bases between.

This clonotype was detected a few times. The V call is TRBV20-1, the J call TRBJ2-5; no firm D call. Trimming took off 0 bases at V and 2 bases at J, with 13 bases between the two ends. The germline V gene encodes CDR1 DFQATT and CDR2 SNEGSKA (reference sequence). The CDR3 has 15 residues. The DNA for the CDR3 is TGCAGTGCTAGAGATTTGGCCAGGCAGCAAGAGACCCAGTACTTC. This gives the protein CSARDLARQQETQYF.

This clonotype rates as medium-sized. CDR3: CRVDGGSAYEQYF. CDR3 DNA sequence: TGCAGGGTCGACGGGGGTAGCGCCTACGAGCAGTACTTC. This chain links TRBV20-1 with TRBJ2-7, with a weak D call TRBD2 (6 bases). CDR1 is DFQATT and CDR2 is SNEGSKA in the germline V gene (reference sequence). The CDR3 is made up of 13 amino acids.

This chain connects TRBV4-1 to TRBJ2-5; weak D call: TRBD1 (7 bases). The CDR3 extends over 15 amino acids. The V gene's germline CDR1 is MGHRA and CDR2 YSYEKL. Trimming shortened V by 4 bases and J by 2 bases, and 14 bases separated the two germline ends. CDR3 DNA: TGCGCCAGCAGCCTTGCAGGGGGGATTCAAGAGACCCAGTACTTC. Translated, it gives CASSLAGGIQETQYF.

This clonotype has just a few counts. The V and J genes are TRBV7-2 and TRBJ1-2; no reliable D call. V lost 5 bases to trimming and J lost 1 base, with 11 bases between them. The germline gives CDR1 SGHTA, CDR2 FQGNSA. The CDR3 sequence is 14 residues long. CDR3 coding DNA: TGTGCCAGCAGCACTGAACGGATTAACTATGGCTACACCTTC. Its protein product is CASSTERINYGYTF.

The chain carries TRBV20-1 and TRBJ2-3; 10 bases are shared with TRBD2. Per germline, CDR1 DFQATT and CDR2 SNEGSKA (reference sequence). The V gene end was trimmed by 0 bases and the J gene end by 2 bases; junction bases not matched to a gene: 5. The CDR3 loop spans 16 amino acids. The CDR3 DNA sequence: TGCAGTGCTAGAGATGGAGCGGGGGGGGACACAGATACGCAGTATTTT. Its protein product is CSARDGAGGDTDTQYF.

This clonotype came up a few times. This chain joins TRBV29-1 and TRBJ1-2; 8 bases agree with TRBD1. Germline V gene sequence: CDR1 SQVTM, CDR2 ANQGSEA. CDR3 length equals 12 residues. The J segment lost 0 bases and the V segment lost 7 bases, leaving 1 base of the junction unmatched. The CDR3 region is CSAQGANYGYTF. The CDR3 DNA reads TGCAGCGCACAGGGGGCTAACTATGGCTACACCTTC.

The genes are TRBV12-3 or TRBV12-4 and TRBJ1-6, with D possibly matching TRBD1 (5 bases). Deletions cut 3 bases from V and 9 bases from J, with 12 bases between. The CDR3 has 14 residues. The CDR3 sequence: CASSLSGHLSPLHF. CDR3 in DNA: TGTGCCAGCAGTTTGTCAGGGCACCTTTCACCCCTCCACTTT.

J is TRBJ1-2 and V is TRBV5-1; TRBD1 might be the D (5 bases). Germline-derived CDR1 and CDR2 are SGHRS and YFSETQ. The CDR3 totals 13 residues. V was trimmed by 5 bases and J by 4 bases, leaving 12 bases between them. The CDR3 loop reads CASRIDSRYGYTF. The CDR3 coding sequence is TGCGCCAGCAGGATAGACAGCCGCTATGGCTACACCTTC.

The CDR3 DNA is TGTGCCAGCAGTACAGGGGGCACTGAAGCTTTCTTT. The encoded protein is CASSTGGTEAFF. The genes are TRBV6-2 or TRBV6-3 and TRBJ1-1; 8 bases map to TRBD1. V shed 5 bases and J 4 bases; nucleotides not matched to a gene: 0. The germline V gene encodes CDR1 MNHEY and CDR2 SVGEGT. This CDR3 is 12 amino acids long.

By share, this clonotype ranks as medium-sized (0.01 to 0.1%). CDR3 in amino acids: CASSAGTGYGYTF. DNA of the CDR3: TGTGCCAGCAGTGCCGGGACAGGCTATGGCTACACCTTC. The rearrangement links TRBV27 to TRBJ1-2; TRBD1 agrees at 8 bases. The CDR3 runs to 13 residues. The trim removed 5 bases at V and 4 bases at J, leaving 3 bases unmatched. Germline CDR1 is MNHEY and CDR2 is SMNVEV (reference sequence).

V is TRBV7-9 and J is TRBJ1-5; 9 bases agree with TRBD1. After removal of 4 bases from V and 0 bases from J, the junction contained 7 bases not matched to a gene. The CDR3 loop spans 17 amino acids. Germline loops: CDR1 SEHNR, CDR2 FQNEAQ (reference sequence). The CDR3 spells CASSSSRDRVSNQPQHF. Written as DNA, the CDR3 is TGTGCCAGCAGCTCGTCCCGGGACAGGGTTAGCAATCAGCCCCAGCATTTT. Full variable domain (outside the CDR3, taken from reference TRBV7-9 and TRBJ1-5): DTGVSQNPRHKITKRGQNVTFRCDPISEHNRLYWYRQTLGQGPEFLTYFQNEAQLEKSRLLSDRFSAERPKGSFSTLEIQRTEQGDSAMYLCASSSSRDRVSNQPQHFGDGTRLSIL.

This chain links TRBV10-3 with TRBJ1-6; D uncertain. Germline V CDR1 and CDR2: ENHRY, SYGVKD. This CDR3 is built from 14 residues. V gave up 4 bases and J gave up 6 bases, with 10 bases separating them. Written as DNA, the CDR3 is TGTGCCATCAGTGGTGAGCCGACTAATTCACCCCTCCACTTT. Its protein is CAISGEPTNSPLHF.

This clonotype has only a few counts. The chain recombines TRBV7-9 with TRBJ1-1; the D gene is possibly TRBD1 (6 bases). The V end was cut by 6 bases, the J end by 5 bases, with 16 bases between. CDR3 length: 14 residues. Germline CDR1 SEHNR, CDR2 FQNEAQ (reference sequence). The CDR3 region has the DNA TGTGCCAGCAGGTCGGTGGGGGGGGCGACTGAAGCTTTCTTT. Amino acids: CASRSVGGATEAFF.

Sample share makes this clonotype large. V usage is TRBV20-1 and J usage is TRBJ1-5; D may be TRBD1 (5 bases). There are 14 residues in the CDR3. The ends were cut back, 1 base at V and 5 bases at J, with 12 bases in the middle. The V gene's germline CDR1 is DFQATT and CDR2 SNEGSKA (reference sequence). CDR3 nucleotides: TGCAGTGCTAGAGTTGGCAGGGTCGATCAGCCCCAGCATTTT. It yields the protein CSARVGRVDQPQHF.

Regarding this clonotype: A read error is possible here, since a much larger clone lies one base away. This chain connects TRBV15 to TRBJ2-7, with 7 bases lining up with TRBD1. CDR1 is LNHNV and CDR2 is YYDKDF in the germline V gene (reference sequence). The length of the CDR3 is 14 residues. The CDR3 sequence: CATSREGGRYGQYF. CDR3 DNA: TGTGCCACCAGCAGAGAAGGGGGCAGGTACGGGCAGTACTTC.

This clonotype is labeled as large. The CDR3 sequence: CASSLGQGYGYTF. DNA of the CDR3: TGTGCCAGCAGCTTAGGACAGGGATATGGCTACACCTTC. This chain links TRBV11-3 with TRBJ1-2; TRBD1 matches at 7 bases. Unmatched junction bases numbered 1, after V lost 1 base and J lost 5 bases. Germline loops: CDR1 SGHNT, CDR2 YENEEA. The CDR3 spans 13 residues. The variable domain in full, with the rest retrieved from reference TRBV11-3 and TRBJ1-2, is EAGVVQSPRYKIIEKKQPVAFWCNPISGHNTLYWYLQNLGQGPELLIRYENEEAVDDSQLPKDRFSAERLKGVDSTLKIQPAELGDSAVYLCASSLGQGYGYTFGSGTRLTVV.